The next 14 T cell receptor beta chains were all read from a single sample in a study of T cell clonality in common variable immunodeficiency (dated by TCRdb to the mid-2010s). Broader findings and caveats from the paper: CVID TCRbeta sequences reportedly showed fewer deletions and N-nucleotide insertions and lacked highly modified clones with 13 or more V deletions.

The protocol used for the library was the immunoSEQ multiplex PCR assay. What TCRdb holds here is the immuneACCESS table cut down to in-frame rearrangements. Part of the clones is not present; checked against another copy, under half of the missing clones reflect an unresolved V gene, and the others are unexplained. The sample records fewer than 40,000 clones, none occurring a single time. 6% to 8% of the sample rests with the top ten. These receptors lack a known antigen. The sequenced sample was peripheral blood mononuclear cells. The receptors here all came from a human donor with common variable immunodeficiency.

Only a few counts were recorded for this clone. The CDR3 end falls 3 residues outside the read, so it is completed with the germline J gene. This chain links TRBV6-2 or TRBV6-3 with TRBJ1-1; D ambiguous. The CDR3 covers 16 residues. CDR1 and CDR2 (germline): MNHEY, SVGEGT. This CDR3 reads CASSYPHRYQAVKAFF. The sequenced CDR3 bases are TGTGCCAGCAGTTACCCTCACAGATATCAGGCCGTCAAA.

Worth noting for this clone: The CDR3 extends 3 residues past the end of the read, so its final part is completed from the germline J gene. The chain has TRBV2 and TRBJ2-1; D is uncertain. Trimming removed 4 bases from V and 4 bases from J, with 11 bases in between. This CDR3 has 14 residues. Per germline, CDR1 SNHLY and CDR2 FYNNEI. This CDR3 is CASSVKQTYNEQFF. CDR3 DNA (partial): TGTGCCAGCAGTGTAAAGCAGACTTACAATGAG.

At least ten counts were recorded for this clone. The read comes to an end 3 residues before the CDR3 does, leaving the germline J gene to fill in the end. The rearrangement uses TRBV18 and TRBJ2-2, with 8 positions matching TRBD1. Trimming at V came to 2 bases and at J to 4 bases, leaving 6 bases not matched to a gene. Germline V gene data show CDR1 as KGHSH and CDR2 as LQKENI. This CDR3 contains 16 residues. CDR3 loop: CASSPDWTGTTGELFF. The sequenced CDR3 bases are TGTGCCAGCTCACCAGATTGGACAGGGACCACCGGGGAG.

Ten or more counts support this clone. The read gets to within 3 residues of the CDR3 end, and the germline J gene fills in the rest. V gene TRBV20-1 combines with J gene TRBJ1-2; D remains ambiguous. The germline V gene has CDR1 DFQATT and CDR2 SNEGSKA (reference sequence). Trimming removed 6 bases at V and 2 bases at J, with 22 bases between. The CDR3 runs to 16 residues. The covered CDR3 bases are TGCAGTGCACCAACCGCCCATCCGAAGACAAACTATGGC. Translated: CSAPTAHPKTNYG. The full CDR3 sequence reads CSAPTAHPKTNYGYTF.

This clone was observed many times. The read ends 3 residues early relative to the CDR3; the germline J gene fills the gap. V and J are TRBV20-1 and TRBJ1-1; 8 bases align to TRBD1. Germline V gene data show CDR1 as DFQATT and CDR2 as SNEGSKA (reference sequence). The CDR3 loop spans 12 amino acids. This CDR3 reads CSAPGQGGVAFF. CDR3 DNA (partial): TGCAGTGCACCAGGACAGGGTGGTGTG.

This clone was seen a handful of times. The read finishes 3 residues shy of the CDR3 end, and the germline J gene is used to complete it. The gene calls are TRBV19 and TRBJ1-2; 8 nucleotides line up with TRBD1. The germline CDR1 and CDR2 sequences are LNHDA and SQIVND (reference sequence). The CDR3 contains 12 residues. CDR3 residues: CAWSATGEGYTF. CDR3 bases read: TGTGCCTGGAGTGCGACAGGGGAGGGC.

This clone was observed many times. The read ends 3 residues early relative to the CDR3; the germline J gene fills the gap. The rearrangement links TRBV7-2 to TRBJ2-3; 7 bases map to TRBD2. The CDR3 runs to 14 residues. V trimming: 5 bases; J trimming: 2 bases; junction bases outside the gene matches: 4. The germline V gene has CDR1 SGHTA and CDR2 FQGNSA. The CDR3 sequence: CASSPSGATDTQYF. The CDR3 DNA, read in part, is TGTGCCAGCAGCCCGAGCGGGGCCACAGATACG.

This clone was detected ten times or more. The read stops 3 residues short of the end of the CDR3; the missing end is completed from the germline J gene. The chain carries TRBV18 and TRBJ2-7; 8 bases agree with TRBD1. V was clipped by 5 bases and J by 2 bases; unmatched bases: 5. Germline V CDR1 and CDR2: KGHSH, LQKENI. CDR3 length: 14 residues. The sequenced CDR3 bases are TGTGCCAGCTCATTCGGACAGGGACCCTACGAG. Protein product: CASSFGQGPYE. Given in full, the CDR3 is CASSFGQGPYEQYF.

On this clone: The read terminates 3 residues ahead of where the CDR3 ends, so the germline J gene completes it. The genes are TRBV6-2 or TRBV6-3 and TRBJ1-2; 9 bases agree with TRBD1. Losses at the gene ends were 5 bases for V and 4 bases for J; bases not matched to a gene: 8. The CDR3 runs to 15 residues. Germline CDR1 MNHEY, CDR2 SVGEGT. This chain's CDR3 is CASSPRDREAYGYTF. CDR3 DNA (partial): TGTGCCAGCAGTCCCCGGGACAGGGAGGCCTATGGC.

This clone was picked up many times. The read halts 3 residues ahead of the CDR3 end, with the missing end drawn from the germline J gene. V is TRBV30 and J is TRBJ1-2; 7 nucleotides agree with TRBD1. Germline V gene sequence: CDR1 GTSNPN, CDR2 SVGIG (reference sequence). V lost 3 bases and J lost 7; bases outside the gene matches: 5. This CDR3 comprises 12 residues. The CDR3 spells CAWRATGVGYTF. The part of the CDR3 DNA that was read is TGTGCCTGGAGGGCTACAGGGGTTGGC.

This clone was seen only a few times. The read comes to an end 3 residues before the CDR3 does, leaving the germline J gene to fill in the end. V usage is TRBV7-8 and J usage is TRBJ2-1, with 8 bases matching TRBD2. V trimming: 5 bases; J trimming: 3 bases; junction bases outside the gene matches: 6. The CDR3 covers 15 residues. The germline V gene encodes CDR1 SGHVS and CDR2 FQNEAQ. The CDR3 bases that were read are TGTGCCAGCAGCCGGAGCGGGACTAGCTACAATGAG. It specifies CASSRSGTSYNE. The complete CDR3 sequence is CASSRSGTSYNEQFF.

This clone occurred many times. With the read ending 3 residues before the CDR3 end, the germline J gene is used to fill in that end. The rearrangement joins TRBV30 to TRBJ2-3; 14 nucleotides line up with TRBD2. This CDR3 has 17 residues. The junction had 14 bases not matched to a gene; V was cut back by 7 bases and J by 5 bases. Germline-derived CDR1 and CDR2 are GTSNPN and SVGIG (reference sequence). The CDR3: CALSGTSGSSGEDTQYF. CDR3 DNA, as far as it was read: TGTGCCTTATCCGGGACTAGCGGGAGTTCGGGGGAAGATACG. Variable domain in full (rest from reference TRBV30 and TRBJ2-3): SQTIHQWPATLVQPVGSPLSLECTVEGTSNPNLYWYRQAAGRGLQLLFYSVGIGQISSEVPQNLSASRPQDRQFILSSKKLLLSDSGFYLCALSGTSGSSGEDTQYFGPGTRLTVL.

Concerning this clone: The read ends 3 residues shy of where the CDR3 ends; the end is completed using the germline J gene. The J gene is TRBJ2-2, the V gene TRBV18; D might be TRBD1 (6 bases). This CDR3 has 17 residues. Per the germline V gene, CDR1 is KGHSH and CDR2 is LQKENI. Trimming cost V 1 base and J 5 bases, with 17 bases left between them. CDR3 bases read: TGTGCCAGCTCACCACAAAAACAGGGTACAGGAACCGGGGAG. It specifies CASSPQKQGTGTGE. The entire CDR3 reads CASSPQKQGTGTGELFF.

This clone was recorded a few times. The read ends 3 residues before the CDR3 terminus; that terminus is restored from the germline J gene. The chain links TRBV2 to TRBJ1-1, with D tentatively TRBD1 (5 bases). This CDR3 has 14 amino acids. V dropped 6 bases and J dropped 4 bases, with 15 bases sitting between them. Germline loops: CDR1 SNHLY, CDR2 FYNNEI. CDR3 amino acids: CASSHGRGGTEAFF. Incomplete CDR3 DNA: TGTGCCAGCAGCCACGGGAGGGGAGGCACTGAA.